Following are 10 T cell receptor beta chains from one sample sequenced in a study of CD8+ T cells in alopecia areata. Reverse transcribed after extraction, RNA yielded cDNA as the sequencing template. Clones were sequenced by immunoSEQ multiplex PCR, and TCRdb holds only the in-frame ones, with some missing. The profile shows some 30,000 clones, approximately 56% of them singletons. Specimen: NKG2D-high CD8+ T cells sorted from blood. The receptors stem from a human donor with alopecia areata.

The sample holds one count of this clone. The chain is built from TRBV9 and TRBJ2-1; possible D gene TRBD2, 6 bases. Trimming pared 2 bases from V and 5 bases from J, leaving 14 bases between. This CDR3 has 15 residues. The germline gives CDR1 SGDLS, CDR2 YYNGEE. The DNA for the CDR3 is TGTGCCAGCAGCGTGGGACTTACTGGACACAATGAGCAGTTCTTC. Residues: CASSVGLTGHNEQFF. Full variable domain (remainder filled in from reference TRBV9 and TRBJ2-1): DSGVTQTPKHLITATGQRVTLRCSPRSGDLSVYWYQQSLDQGLQFLIQYYNGEERAKGNILERFSAQQFPDLHSELNLSSLELGDSALYFCASSVGLTGHNEQFFGPGTRLTVL.

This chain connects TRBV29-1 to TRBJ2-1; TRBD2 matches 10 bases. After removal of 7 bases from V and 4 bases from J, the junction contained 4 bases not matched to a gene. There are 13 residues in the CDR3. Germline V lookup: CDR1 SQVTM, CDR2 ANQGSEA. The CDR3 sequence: CSGSGGGYNEQFF. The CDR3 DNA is TGCAGCGGAAGCGGGGGGGGATACAATGAGCAGTTCTTC.

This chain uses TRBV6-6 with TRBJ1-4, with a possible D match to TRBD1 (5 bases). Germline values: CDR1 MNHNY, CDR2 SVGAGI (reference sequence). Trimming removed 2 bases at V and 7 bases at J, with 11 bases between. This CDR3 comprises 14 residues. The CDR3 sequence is CASSYVAGSEKLFF. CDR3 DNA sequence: TGTGCCAGCAGTTACGTAGCAGGGTCTGAAAAACTGTTTTTT.

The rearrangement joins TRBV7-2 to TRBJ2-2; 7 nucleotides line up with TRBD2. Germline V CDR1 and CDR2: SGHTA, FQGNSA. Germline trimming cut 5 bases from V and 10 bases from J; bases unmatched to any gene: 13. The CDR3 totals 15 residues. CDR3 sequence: CASSPLTRTSEELFF. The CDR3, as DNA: TGTGCCAGCAGCCCCCTGACTAGGACTAGTGAGGAGCTGTTTTTT. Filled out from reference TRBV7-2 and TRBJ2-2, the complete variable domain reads GAGVSQSPSNKVTEKGKDVELRCDPISGHTALYWYRQSLGQGLEFLIYFQGNSAPDKSGLPSDRFSAERTGGSVSTLTIQRTQQEDSAVYLCASSPLTRTSEELFFGEGSRLTVL.

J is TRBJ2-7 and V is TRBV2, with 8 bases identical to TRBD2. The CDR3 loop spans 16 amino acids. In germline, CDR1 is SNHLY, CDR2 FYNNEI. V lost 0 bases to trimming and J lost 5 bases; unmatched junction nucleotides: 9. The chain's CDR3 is CASSEALVGRDNEQYF. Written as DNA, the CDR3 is TGTGCCAGCAGTGAAGCGCTTGTCGGGAGGGACAACGAGCAGTACTTC.

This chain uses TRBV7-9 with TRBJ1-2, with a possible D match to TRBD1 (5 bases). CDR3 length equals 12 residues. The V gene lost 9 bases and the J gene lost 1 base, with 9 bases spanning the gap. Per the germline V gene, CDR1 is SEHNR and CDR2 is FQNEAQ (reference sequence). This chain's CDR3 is CASDSNNYGYTF. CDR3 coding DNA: TGTGCCAGTGACAGCAATAACTATGGCTACACCTTC.

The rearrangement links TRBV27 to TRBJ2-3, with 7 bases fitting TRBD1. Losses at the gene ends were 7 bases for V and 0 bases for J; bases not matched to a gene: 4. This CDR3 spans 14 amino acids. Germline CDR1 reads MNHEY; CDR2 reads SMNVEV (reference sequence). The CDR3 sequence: CASNRGFSTDTQYF. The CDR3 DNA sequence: TGTGCCAGCAACAGGGGCTTCAGCACAGATACGCAGTATTTT.

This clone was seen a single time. CDR3 DNA: TGTGCCAGCAGCTTGGTCGGGACAGGGAACCACTACGAGCAGTACTTC. Its protein product is CASSLVGTGNHYEQYF. The genes are TRBV5-4 and TRBJ2-7; TRBD1 agrees at 9 bases. This CDR3 is 16 amino acids long. V trimming: 0 bases; J trimming: 3 bases; junction bases outside the gene matches: 7. Germline CDR1 reads SGHNT; CDR2 reads YYREEE (reference sequence).

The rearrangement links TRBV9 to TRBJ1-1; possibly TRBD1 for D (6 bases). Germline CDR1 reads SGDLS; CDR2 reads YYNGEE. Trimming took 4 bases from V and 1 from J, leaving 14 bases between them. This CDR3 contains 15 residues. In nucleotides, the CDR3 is TGTGCCAGCAGCTTAAACAGGGATAAGAACACTGAAGCTTTCTTT. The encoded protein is CASSLNRDKNTEAFF.

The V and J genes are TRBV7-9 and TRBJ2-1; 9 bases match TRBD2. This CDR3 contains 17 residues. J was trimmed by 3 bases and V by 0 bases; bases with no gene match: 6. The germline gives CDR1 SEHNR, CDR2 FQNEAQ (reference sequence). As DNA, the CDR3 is TGTGCCAGCAGCTTAGCGCTCGGCGGGAGGGTCTACAATGAGCAGTTCTTC. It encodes CASSLALGGRVYNEQFF.